This is a list of T cell receptor beta chains from one sample in a study of spatial heterogeneity in lung cancer. One entry per CDR3 protein results from TCRdb running MiXCR on the 5' RACE reads. The repertoire holds almost 75,000 distinct CDR3 sequences, with less than 15% as singletons. Specimen: PBMCs, collected at surgery. These receptors were collected from a male donor with early-stage non-small cell lung cancer. The CDR3 runs from the conserved cysteine through the conserved F or W. The D gene is left open where the match is weak. Size tells how often a clone was seen (once, few, many) or the class of an expanded clone, and some rows leave it out.

abundance,j_gene,len,d_gene,v_gene,CDR3nt,CDR3aa
-,TRBJ2-1,14,-,TRBV9,TGTGCCAGCACCCTAACTGGCTCCTACAATGAGCAGTTCTTC,CASTLTGSYNEQFF
-,TRBJ1-6,17,TRBD1,TRBV27,TGTGCCAGCAGTCCCCGGACAGGGAGCTCCTATAATTCACCCCTCCACTTT,CASSPRTGSSYNSPLHF
few,TRBJ2-7,15,-,TRBV5-1,TGCGCCAGCAGCGCGGGTGGCGGGATGTCCTACGAGCAGTACTTC,CASSAGGGMSYEQYF
few,TRBJ2-7,12,-,TRBV12-3/TRBV12-4,TGTGCCAGCAGTTGGGGAACCTACGAGCAGTACTTC,CASSWGTYEQYF
few,TRBJ2-5,16,TRBD2,TRBV7-2,TGTGCCAGCAGCTTAGGTCATTTCGGCGGACGGGAGGCCCAGTACTTC,CASSLGHFGGREAQYF
-,TRBJ2-5,12,-,TRBV20-1,TGCAGTGCCTATACTAGCTGGGAGACCCAGTACTTC,CSAYTSWETQYF
few,TRBJ2-1,13,-,TRBV5-1,TGCGCCAGCAGCTTCGGGCCCCACAATGAGCAGTTCTTC,CASSFGPHNEQFF
many,TRBJ1-5,15,TRBD1,TRBV9,TGTGCCAGCAGCGTAGCCCCAGGGGGCGCGGAACCCCAGCATTTT,CASSVAPGGAEPQHF
few,TRBJ1-6,17,-,TRBV4-3,TGCGCCAGCAGCCAAGACTCGGGCCTCCCCCAGGATTCACCCCTCCACTTT,CASSQDSGLPQDSPLHF
few,TRBJ1-4,16,-,TRBV4-1,TGCGCCAGCAGCCAAGATAGCGCCAGGGGAAATGAAAAACTGTTTTTT,CASSQDSARGNEKLFF
few,TRBJ2-1,16,TRBD2,TRBV18,TGTGCCAGCTCACCGCAGGGACTAGCGGGAGGCAATGAGCAGTTCTTC,CASSPQGLAGGNEQFF